These T cell receptor beta chains were read from a single sample in a study of T cell responses to AZD1222 COVID-19 vaccine. Libraries were prepared by immunoSEQ multiplex PCR; TCRdb keeps only in-frame clonotypes and omits some of them. The table lists roughly 140,000 clones, about 92% of them singletons, with approximately 5.4% in the top ten. This specimen consisted of peripheral blood, obtained on day 0 of AZD1222 vaccination. Receptors originate from an adult in good health. CDR3s include the opening cysteine and the closing phenylalanine or tryptophan. The D gene is left open where the match is weak. Some rows mark clone size as missing; the rest say once, few, many or name a class of expanded clone.

TRBV7-2	-	TRBJ2-1	-	TGTGCCAGCAGCTTCCCCGGGACCCCCAGCGAGCAGTTCTTC	CASSFPGTPSEQFF
TRBV3-1/TRBV3-2	-	TRBJ1-2	-	TGTGCCAGCAGCCAAGGTCGGCCTAACTATGGCTACACCTTC	CASSQGRPNYGYTF
TRBV7-2	-	TRBJ2-7	-	TGTGCCAGCAGCTTGCCGATAAGTCACGAGCAGTACTTC	CASSLPISHEQYF
TRBV7-9	-	TRBJ1-1	TRBD1	TGTGCCAGCAGCTACAGGGGAGGTGAAGCTTTCTTT	CASSYRGGEAFF
TRBV25-1	-	TRBJ1-5	TRBD1	TGTGCCAGCCGAGGACAGGGAAGCAATCAGCCCCAGCATTTT	CASRGQGSNQPQHF
TRBV20-1	-	TRBJ1-2	-	TGCAGTGCTAGTAACGGGGAGGGCTACACCTTC	CSASNGEGYTF
TRBV5-4	-	TRBJ1-4	-	TGTGCCAGCAGCGGGCCTGGGGAAAAACTGTTTTTT	CASSGPGEKLFF
TRBV5-4	-	TRBJ2-3	TRBD2	TGTGCCAGCAGCTCGGCAGGACTAGAGGGCTATACGCAGTATTTT	CASSSAGLEGYTQYF
TRBV11-2	-	TRBJ2-3	TRBD1	TGTGCCAGCAGCTCGACAGGGGGAGCAGATACGCAGTATTTT	CASSSTGGADTQYF
TRBV11-2	-	TRBJ2-3	-	TGTGCCAGCAGCTTAGATGGGTCCCCCAGTGTGTTT	CASSLDGSPSVF
TRBV5-1	-	TRBJ1-2	TRBD1	TGCGCCAGCAGCTTGAGTGGGACAGAGACTTATGGCTACACCTTC	CASSLSGTETYGYTF
TRBV4-3	few	TRBJ1-1	-	TGCGCCAGCAGCATACAGGGTTTTACTGAAGCTTTCTTT	CASSIQGFTEAFF
TRBV7-9	-	TRBJ1-1	-	TGTGCCAGCAGCACCAAGGACCTTTATACTGAAGCTTTCTTT	CASSTKDLYTEAFF
TRBV6-2/TRBV6-3	-	TRBJ2-7	-	TGTGCCAGCAGTCGGTGGGGCTACGAGCAGTACTTC	CASSRWGYEQYF
TRBV6-2/TRBV6-3	-	TRBJ2-7	-	TGTGCCAGCAGTCTTCAGATCTTAAAAAGCTCCTACGAGCAGTACTTC	CASSLQILKSSYEQYF
TRBV19	-	TRBJ1-5	-	TGTGCCAGTACCACTTATGCCCGGGAGCCCCAGCATTTT	CASTTYAREPQHF
TRBV7-2	-	TRBJ1-2	-	TGTGCCAGCAGCTTAGTAATAGGGAAGGGTGGCTACACCTTC	CASSLVIGKGGYTF
TRBV6-6	-	TRBJ2-2	TRBD2	TGTGCCAGCAGTCAAACTCGGGACTACCCGGACACCGGGGAGCTGTTTTTT	CASSQTRDYPDTGELFF
TRBV15	-	TRBJ2-7	TRBD2	TGTGCCACCAGCATTAGCGGGAGGACACCCTACGAGCAGTACTTC	CATSISGRTPYEQYF
TRBV4-3	-	TRBJ2-3	-	TGCGCCAGCAGCCTGGACAAAACTAGCACAGATACGCAGTATTTT	CASSLDKTSTDTQYF
TRBV7-6	few	TRBJ2-7	-	TGTGCCAGCAGCGAGGCAGGAGAGCAGTACTTC	CASSEAGEQYF
TRBV18	-	TRBJ1-1	-	TGTGCCAGCTCACCAAATGGGAACACTGAAGCTTTCTTT	CASSPNGNTEAFF
TRBV19	-	TRBJ2-5	-	TGTGCCAGTAGTATAGTGGGCCGAGAGGAGACCCAGTACTTC	CASSIVGREETQYF
TRBV29-1	-	TRBJ2-1	TRBD2	TGCAGCGCGGGACTAGCGGGAAATGAGCAGTTCTTC	CSAGLAGNEQFF
TRBV4-3	-	TRBJ1-1	-	TGCGCCAGCAGCCAAGATTTGGCGGCCATATACACTGAAGCTTTCTTT	CASSQDLAAIYTEAFF
TRBV7-2	-	TRBJ1-2	-	TGTGCCAGCAGCTTAGCCGACCCCAGGGGACCTCCCCCTAGGGGCTACACCTTC	CASSLADPRGPPPRGYTF
TRBV18	once	TRBJ1-6	-	TGTGCCAGCTCACCGGCAGGGACCTATAATTCACCCCTCCACTTT	CASSPAGTYNSPLHF
TRBV7-2	-	TRBJ2-7	-	TGTGCCAGCAGCTTGCAGTTATACGAGCAGTACTTC	CASSLQLYEQYF
TRBV6-5	-	TRBJ1-3	-	TGTGCCAGCAGTTACCGGGACTCTGGAAACACCATATATTTT	CASSYRDSGNTIYF
TRBV3-1/TRBV3-2	-	TRBJ2-7	-	TGTGCCAGCAGCCAAGGGCAGCGGGCTACCTCCTACGAGCAGTACTTC	CASSQGQRATSYEQYF
TRBV3-1/TRBV3-2	-	TRBJ2-7	-	TGTGCCAGCAGCCAAGATTTAGGGTCCCGCCCCCACGAGCAGTACTTC	CASSQDLGSRPHEQYF
TRBV5-1	-	TRBJ1-3	TRBD1	TGCGCCAGCAGCTCGGGACAGGGTAGTAACACCATATATTTT	CASSSGQGSNTIYF
TRBV10-1	once	TRBJ1-2	-	TGCGCCATCAGGAGTTTAGGTATGGGCTACACCTTC	CAIRSLGMGYTF
TRBV11-1	-	TRBJ2-3	-	TGTGCCAGCAGCCCCCGTGGAAGCGGCACAGATACGCAGTATTTT	CASSPRGSGTDTQYF
TRBV19	-	TRBJ1-4	-	TGTGCCAGTAGTCCAAGGGGCCATAATGAAAAACTGTTTTTT	CASSPRGHNEKLFF
TRBV6-2/TRBV6-3	-	TRBJ2-1	-	TGTGCCAGCAGTTACTCGTATTGGTCGGGAGATGAGCAGTTCTTC	CASSYSYWSGDEQFF
TRBV20-1	-	TRBJ2-3	-	TGCAGTGCTAGGGTGGGGGATACGCAGTATTTT	CSARVGDTQYF
TRBV4-3	-	TRBJ2-2	-	TGCGCCAGCAGCCAAGAAATCCAGGGGAACACCGGGGAGCTGTTTTTT	CASSQEIQGNTGELFF
TRBV29-1	-	TRBJ2-1	-	TGCAGCGTTGGGGACGGATTTGAGCAGTTCTTC	CSVGDGFEQFF
TRBV3-1/TRBV3-2	-	TRBJ1-6	-	TGTGCCAGCAGCCAAGACGGCAGGAGAGGTTCACCCCTCCACTTT	CASSQDGRRGSPLHF
TRBV30	once	TRBJ1-5	TRBD1	TGTGCCTGGAGAGACAGGGGCAATCAGCCCCAGCATTTT	CAWRDRGNQPQHF
TRBV12-3/TRBV12-4	-	TRBJ2-3	TRBD2	TGTGCCAGCAGTGTCGGGGGGACGCAGTATTTT	CASSVGGTQYF
TRBV7-8	-	TRBJ2-5	-	TGTGCCAGCAGCTCACAAGAGACCCAGTACTTC	CASSSQETQYF
TRBV11-2	-	TRBJ2-4	-	TGTGCCAGCAGCCGAACTAGGGGTTGGAACATTCAGTACTTC	CASSRTRGWNIQYF
TRBV7-2	-	TRBJ1-6	-	TGTGCCAGCAGCAAGACGACAGGAAATTCACCCCTCCACTTT	CASSKTTGNSPLHF
TRBV5-1	-	TRBJ2-7	-	TGCGCCAGCAGCTGGGATAGCTACGAGCAGTACTTC	CASSWDSYEQYF
TRBV4-1	-	TRBJ1-1	TRBD1	TGCGCCAGCAGCCGGACAGGAAGGAACACTGAAGCTTTCTTT	CASSRTGRNTEAFF
TRBV4-3	-	TRBJ2-2	-	TGCGCCAGCAGCCAAGATTCGGGGACTTACGCTGCGAACACCGGGGAGCTGTTTTTT	CASSQDSGTYAANTGELFF
TRBV6-2/TRBV6-3	-	TRBJ2-5	-	TGTGCCAGCAGTTACTTCCGGGAAGAGACCCAGTACTTC	CASSYFREETQYF
TRBV6-5	-	TRBJ2-5	-	TGTGCCAGCAGTTACGATGACTATTACCAAGAGACCCAGTACTTC	CASSYDDYYQETQYF
TRBV3-1/TRBV3-2	-	TRBJ2-7	TRBD2	TGTGCCAGCAGCCGCACTAGCGGAGAGTCCTACGAGCAGTACTTC	CASSRTSGESYEQYF
TRBV7-9	-	TRBJ2-3	-	TGTGCCAGCAGCTTAGTAGGTTGGTCAGATACGCAGTATTTT	CASSLVGWSDTQYF
TRBV3-1/TRBV3-2	-	TRBJ2-7	-	TGTGCCAGCAGCCAAGGGGTCCACGAGCAGTACTTC	CASSQGVHEQYF
TRBV19	-	TRBJ1-4	TRBD1	TGTGCCAGTAGTCCCCGGACAGGGCGAGTGAATGAAAAACTGTTTTTT	CASSPRTGRVNEKLFF